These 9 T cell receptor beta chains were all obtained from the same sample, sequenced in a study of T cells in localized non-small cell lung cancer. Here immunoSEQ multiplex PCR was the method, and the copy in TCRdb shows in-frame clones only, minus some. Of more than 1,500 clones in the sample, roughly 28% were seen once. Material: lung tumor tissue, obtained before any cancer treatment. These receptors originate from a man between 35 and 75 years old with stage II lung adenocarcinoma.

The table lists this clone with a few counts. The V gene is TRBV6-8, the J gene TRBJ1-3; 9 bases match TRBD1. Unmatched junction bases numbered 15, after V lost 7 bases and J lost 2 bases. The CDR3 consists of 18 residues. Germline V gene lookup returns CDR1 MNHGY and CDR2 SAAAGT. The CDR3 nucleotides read TGTGCCAGCAACCAACCCCGGGACAGGGTTGGCGCTGGAAACACCATATATTTT. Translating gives CASNQPRDRVGAGNTIYF.

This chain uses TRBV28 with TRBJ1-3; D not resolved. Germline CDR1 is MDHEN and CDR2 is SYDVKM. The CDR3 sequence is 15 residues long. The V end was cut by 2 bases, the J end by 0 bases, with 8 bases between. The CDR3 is CASSLGQSSGNTIYF. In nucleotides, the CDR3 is TGTGCCAGCAGTTTAGGTCAGTCCTCTGGAAACACCATATATTTT.

CDR3 sequence: CASSFTLAGGTTDTQYF. CDR3 sequence (DNA): TGCGCCAGCAGCTTCACGCTAGCGGGGGGTACCACAGATACGCAGTATTTT. V usage is TRBV5-1 and J usage is TRBJ2-3; 11 nucleotides agree with TRBD2. The CDR3 runs 17 residues. Germline trimming cut 2 bases from V and 2 bases from J; bases unmatched to any gene: 7. Germline CDR1 reads SGHRS; CDR2 reads YFSETQ.

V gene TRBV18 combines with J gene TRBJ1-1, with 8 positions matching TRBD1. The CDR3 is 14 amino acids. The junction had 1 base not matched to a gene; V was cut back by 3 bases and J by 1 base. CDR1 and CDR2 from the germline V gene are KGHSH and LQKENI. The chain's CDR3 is CASSPTGANTEAFF. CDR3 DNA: TGTGCCAGCTCACCGACAGGGGCGAACACTGAAGCTTTCTTT.

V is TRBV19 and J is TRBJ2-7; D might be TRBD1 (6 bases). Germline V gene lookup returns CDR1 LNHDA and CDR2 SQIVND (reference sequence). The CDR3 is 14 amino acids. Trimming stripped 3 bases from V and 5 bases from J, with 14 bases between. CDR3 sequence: CASSIGFRGHEQYF. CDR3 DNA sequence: TGTGCCAGTAGTATTGGGTTCAGGGGACACGAGCAGTACTTC.

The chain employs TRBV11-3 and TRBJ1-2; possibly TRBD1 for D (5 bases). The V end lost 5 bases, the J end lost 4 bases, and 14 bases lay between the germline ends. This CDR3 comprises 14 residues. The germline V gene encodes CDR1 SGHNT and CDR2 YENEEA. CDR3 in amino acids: CASSPTGTIYGYTF. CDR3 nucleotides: TGTGCCAGCAGCCCTACCGGGACGATCTATGGCTACACCTTC.

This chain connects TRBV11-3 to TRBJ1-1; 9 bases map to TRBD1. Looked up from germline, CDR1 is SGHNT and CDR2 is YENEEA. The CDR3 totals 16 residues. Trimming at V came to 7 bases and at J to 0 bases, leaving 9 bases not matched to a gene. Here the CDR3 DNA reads TGTGCCAGCAACCAACCTGGACAGGGGATGAACACTGAAGCTTTCTTT. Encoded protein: CASNQPGQGMNTEAFF.

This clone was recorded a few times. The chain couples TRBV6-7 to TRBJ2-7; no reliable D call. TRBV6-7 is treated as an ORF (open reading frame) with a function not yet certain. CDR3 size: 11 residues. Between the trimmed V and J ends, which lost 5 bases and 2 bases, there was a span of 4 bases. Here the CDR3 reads CASSNTYEQYF. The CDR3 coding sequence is TGTGCCAGCAGTAACACCTACGAGCAGTACTTC.

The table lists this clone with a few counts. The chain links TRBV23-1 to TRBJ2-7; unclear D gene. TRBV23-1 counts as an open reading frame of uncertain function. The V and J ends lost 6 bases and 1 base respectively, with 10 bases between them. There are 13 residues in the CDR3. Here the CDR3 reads CASSRTVSYEQYF. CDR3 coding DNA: TGCGCCAGCAGCCGAACAGTTTCCTACGAGCAGTACTTC.